This passage covers 27 T cell receptor beta chains from one sample sequenced in a study of T cells after yellow fever vaccination. Via MiXCR, TCRdb re-called the 5' RACE reads, giving one row per CDR3 protein. The sample has around 330,000 distinct CDR3 sequences, 3.6% seen once; the top ten hold roughly a quarter. Sequencing was performed on PBMCs, taken on the day of the yellow fever booster vaccination. The origin of the receptors is a man younger than 35 who received the YFV17D yellow fever vaccine.

This clonotype has a count of ten or more. The V call is TRBV12-3 or TRBV12-4, the J call TRBJ2-5, with TRBD1 as a possible D gene (6 bases). The CDR3 runs 14 residues. The germline V and J ends were trimmed by 6 bases and 2 bases, with 13 bases remaining between them. As DNA, the CDR3 is TGTGCCAGCAGGCGTGGACAGAGACAAGAGACCCAGTACTTC. Translated: CASRRGQRQETQYF.

This clonotype appeared many times. The chain employs TRBV5-1 and TRBJ1-6, with TRBD1 identical over 8 bases. CDR1 is SGHRS and CDR2 is YFSETQ in the germline V gene. This CDR3 comprises 14 residues. The junction had 4 bases not matched to a gene; V was cut back by 4 bases and J by 7 bases. CDR3 protein: CASSPGQANSPLHF. The CDR3 bases are TGCGCCAGCAGCCCGGGACAGGCGAATTCACCCCTCCACTTT. Looking up the rest from reference TRBV5-1 and TRBJ1-6 gives the full variable domain: KAGVTQTPRYLIKTRGQQVTLSCSPISGHRSVSWYQQTPGQGLQFLFEYFSETQRNKGNFPGRFSGRQFSNSRSEMNVSTLELGDSALYLCASSPGQANSPLHFGNGTRLTVT.

This clonotype was counted between two and nine times. The chain links TRBV10-3 to TRBJ1-2, with 7 bases fitting TRBD1. Unmatched junction bases numbered 7, after V lost 2 bases and J lost 4 bases. Germline V CDR1 and CDR2: ENHRY, SYGVKD. CDR3 size: 15 residues. CDR3 sequence reads: CAISEPTTGVYGYTF. DNA for the CDR3: TGTGCCATCAGTGAGCCAACTACAGGGGTCTATGGCTACACCTTC.

V usage is TRBV6-2 or TRBV6-3 and J usage is TRBJ1-2; unclear D gene. The CDR3 covers 15 residues. Germline CDR1 is MNHEY and CDR2 is SVGEGT. Trimming pared 6 bases from V and 2 bases from J, leaving 16 bases between. The CDR3 DNA is TGTGCCAGCAGCAGACCTTCGCCGGGGAACTATGGCTACACCTTC. This translates into CASSRPSPGNYGYTF.

This chain connects TRBV11-2 to TRBJ2-3, with D perhaps matching TRBD2 (6 bases). Trimming shortened V by 5 bases and J by 5 bases, and 14 bases separated the two germline ends. The CDR3 runs to 14 residues. Germline CDR1 SGHAT, CDR2 FQNNGV. The CDR3 reads CASSPTGVRDTQYF. DNA for the CDR3: TGTGCCAGCAGCCCCACGGGGGTTCGAGATACGCAGTATTTT. The full variable domain, rest sourced from reference TRBV11-2 and TRBJ2-3, is EAGVAQSPRYKIIEKRQSVAFWCNPISGHATLYWYQQILGQGPKLLIQFQNNGVVDDSQLPKDRFSAERLKGVDSTLKIQPAKLEDSAVYLCASSPTGVRDTQYFGPGTRLTVL.

There are many counts of this clonotype. This sequence joins TRBV5-6 and TRBJ1-5; D uncertain. Trimming shortened V by 1 base and J by 4 bases, and 9 bases separated the two germline ends. Per the germline V gene, CDR1 is SGHDT and CDR2 is YYEEEE. This CDR3 has 14 residues. CDR3 DNA: TGTGCCAGCAGCTTGTATTGGGAGAATCAGCCCCAGCATTTT. Residues: CASSLYWENQPQHF.

This clonotype was seen repeatedly, ten times or more. The rearrangement links TRBV4-1 to TRBJ1-1; no clear D gene. The V gene lost 1 base and the J gene lost 2 bases, with 8 bases spanning the gap. The CDR3 sequence is 14 residues long. From germline, CDR1 is MGHRA and CDR2 YSYEKL. As DNA, the CDR3 is TGCGCCAGCAGCCAAGGTAGGGATAACACTGAAGCTTTCTTT. Translation gives CASSQGRDNTEAFF.

This clonotype was counted at least ten times. V usage is TRBV20-1 and J usage is TRBJ2-5; 7 bases line up with TRBD1. V gave up 6 bases and J gave up 5 bases; unmatched junction bases: 9. The CDR3 runs 13 residues. Germline CDR1 and CDR2: DFQATT and SNEGSKA (reference sequence). CDR3 sequence reads: CSAAPDRAETQYF. DNA of the CDR3: TGCAGTGCCGCTCCCGACAGGGCGGAGACCCAGTACTTC.

This clonotype was observed at least ten times. The chain has TRBV7-2 and TRBJ1-2, with D possibly being TRBD1 (6 bases). V lost 6 bases, J lost 8 bases, and 16 bases lay in between. Germline CDR1 is SGHTA and CDR2 is FQGNSA. This CDR3 contains 13 residues. The CDR3 loop reads CASSLDRPLGYTF. CDR3 coding DNA: TGTGCCAGCAGTTTGGACAGACCGTTAGGCTACACCTTC.

The chain carries TRBV7-6 and TRBJ1-2; D ambiguous. Germline V CDR1 and CDR2: SGHVS, FNYEAQ. Between the trimmed V and J ends, which lost 2 bases and 4 bases, there was a span of 14 bases. The CDR3 loop spans 15 amino acids. The CDR3 nucleotides read TGTGCCAGCAGCTTAAATGTAGGCAGCCCCTATGGCTACACCTTC. Its protein is CASSLNVGSPYGYTF.

This clonotype was found many times. The chain links TRBV12-3 or TRBV12-4 to TRBJ2-5, with 9 bases that match TRBD2. J was trimmed by 4 bases and V by 7 bases; bases with no gene match: 7. This CDR3 has 14 residues. The CDR3, as DNA: TGTGCCAGCACCGGAGCGGGGGGACGAGAGACCCAGTACTTC. Translating gives CASTGAGGRETQYF.

The chain combines TRBV10-3 with TRBJ1-1; 12 nucleotides align to TRBD1. CDR1 and CDR2 from the germline V gene are ENHRY and SYGVKD. With 6 bases clipped from V and 3 bases from J, the junction kept 2 bases outside the gene matches. This CDR3 is 14 amino acids long. This chain's CDR3 is CAIRGQGADTEAFF. The DNA for the CDR3 is TGTGCCATCAGGGGACAGGGGGCGGACACTGAAGCTTTCTTT.

This clonotype was picked up many times. The rearrangement links TRBV10-3 to TRBJ1-5; D is uncertain. V shed 10 bases and J shed 5 bases, with 15 bases lying between them. The CDR3 loop spans 13 amino acids. Germline-derived CDR1 and CDR2 are ENHRY and SYGVKD. CDR3 nucleotides: TGTGCCACCCAAAGCACTGCCTATCAGCCCCAGCATTTT. It specifies CATQSTAYQPQHF.

This clonotype has a count of ten or more. This chain connects TRBV24-1 to TRBJ2-2; the D is unclear. Germline lookup yields CDR1 KGHDR and CDR2 SFDVKD. The CDR3 extends over 14 amino acids. Trimming took 0 bases from V and 6 from J, leaving 7 bases between them. DNA of the CDR3: TGTGCCACCAGTGATTTGCAGGTTTCCGGGGAGCTGTTTTTT. Its protein product is CATSDLQVSGELFF.

This clonotype appeared a few times. The chain combines TRBV20-1 with TRBJ1-2; no definite D call. The CDR3 loop spans 16 amino acids. The V end was cut by 1 base, the J end by 11 bases, with 26 bases between. CDR1 DFQATT and CDR2 SNEGSKA come from the germline V gene (reference sequence). CDR3 nucleotide sequence: TGCAGTGCTAGAGCCGACCTGGCCAGCGTTTTGGGAGGGTACACCTTC. Protein product: CSARADLASVLGGYTF.

In its sample, this clonotype was seen many times. V gene TRBV7-9 combines with J gene TRBJ2-3, with 7 bases fitting TRBD1. The CDR3 has 15 amino acids. The V gene end was trimmed by 3 bases and the J gene end by 2 bases; junction bases not matched to a gene: 5. Germline lookup yields CDR1 SEHNR and CDR2 FQNEAQ (reference sequence). Written as DNA, the CDR3 is TGTGCCAGCAGCTTTTCTGGACAGGCCACAGATACGCAGTATTTT. Protein: CASSFSGQATDTQYF. The variable domain in full, with the rest retrieved from reference TRBV7-9 and TRBJ2-3, is DTGVSQNPRHKITKRGQNVTFRCDPISEHNRLYWYRQTLGQGPEFLTYFQNEAQLEKSRLLSDRFSAERPKGSFSTLEIQRTEQGDSAMYLCASSFSGQATDTQYFGPGTRLTVL.

The table lists this clonotype with many counts. This sequence joins TRBV20-1 and TRBJ2-1; 10 bases fit TRBD2. The CDR3 extends over 18 amino acids. Trimming cost V 6 bases and J 0 bases; bases outside gene matches: 14. Per the germline V gene, CDR1 is DFQATT and CDR2 is SNEGSKA (reference sequence). The CDR3 spells CSAPGKLAGENSYNEQFF. The CDR3 bases are TGCAGTGCACCCGGGAAGCTAGCGGGGGAGAACTCCTACAATGAGCAGTTCTTC.

The V gene is TRBV19, the J gene TRBJ1-2; possibly TRBD1 for D (6 bases). V lost 5 bases and J 7 bases, leaving 14 bases between the germline ends. The germline V gene has CDR1 LNHDA and CDR2 SQIVND (reference sequence). The CDR3 covers 13 residues. The CDR3 is CASSVQGIGGYTF. In nucleotides, the CDR3 is TGTGCCAGTAGTGTACAGGGTATCGGTGGCTACACCTTC.

This clonotype has a count of ten or more. The chain employs TRBV5-1 and TRBJ2-2, with D perhaps matching TRBD1 (5 bases). Germline-derived CDR1 and CDR2 are SGHRS and YFSETQ. The CDR3 sequence is 16 residues long. The ends were cut back, 3 bases at V and 0 bases at J, with 12 bases in the middle. This CDR3 is CASSSQGPPNTGELFF. The CDR3 DNA reads TGCGCCAGCAGCTCCCAGGGCCCTCCGAACACCGGGGAGCTGTTTTTT.

Many counts were recorded for this clonotype. The chain is built from TRBV7-3 and TRBJ2-1; 7 positions match TRBD1. Per the germline V gene, CDR1 is SGHTA and CDR2 is FQGTGA. CDR3 size: 14 residues. V dropped 4 bases and J dropped 12; count of bases not matched to a gene: 12. The CDR3 DNA sequence: TGTGCCAGCAGCTCGTACCCGGGACAGAGGGGGCAGTTCTTC. Translating it yields CASSSYPGQRGQFF.

This chain uses TRBV7-2 with TRBJ2-3; D is unclear. CDR3 length: 14 amino acids. V shed 0 bases and J shed 2 bases, with 6 bases lying between them. Per germline, CDR1 SGHTA and CDR2 FQGNSA. CDR3 in DNA: TGTGCCAGCAGCTTAGCCGCCTTCACAGATACGCAGTATTTT. It codes for CASSLAAFTDTQYF.

The table lists this clonotype with many counts. The genes are TRBV15 and TRBJ2-1; the match to TRBD2 covers 8 bases. The CDR3 spans 16 residues. CDR1 LNHNV and CDR2 YYDKDF come from the germline V gene (reference sequence). With V trimmed by 0 bases and J by 4 bases, 5 bases remained unmatched. DNA for the CDR3: TGTGCCACCAGCAGAGAGTACGGGGGGGCTTACAATGAGCAGTTCTTC. Its protein is CATSREYGGAYNEQFF.

This clonotype was counted many times. The chain uses TRBV27 and TRBJ2-2; the match to TRBD1 covers 7 bases. The germline V gene encodes CDR1 MNHEY and CDR2 SMNVEV (reference sequence). The CDR3 is made up of 15 amino acids. V was pared by 5 bases and J by 6 bases, with 9 bases of the junction left unmatched. CDR3 nucleotides: TGTGCCAGCAGTCCCGCCGGGACAGCCCCCGGGGAGCTGTTTTTT. Its translation: CASSPAGTAPGELFF.

This clonotype has only a few counts. The chain combines TRBV4-1 with TRBJ2-5, with D maybe TRBD2 (5 bases). Trimming took off 2 bases at V and 4 bases at J, with 17 bases between the two ends. The CDR3 is 16 amino acids. Looked up from germline, CDR1 is MGHRA and CDR2 is YSYEKL. The CDR3 region has the DNA TGCGCCAGCAGCCAACCCGATTTAGCCCGGGGAGAGACCCAGTACTTC. Translated: CASSQPDLARGETQYF.

This clonotype has a count of ten or more. This chain uses TRBV11-2 with TRBJ1-2; 8 bases map to TRBD1. Unmatched junction bases numbered 9, after V lost 5 bases and J lost 7 bases. In germline, CDR1 is SGHAT, CDR2 FQNNGV. This CDR3 comprises 14 residues. CDR3 bases: TGTGCCAGCAGCCTGGACAGGGCGCTCGCTGGCTACACCTTC. Translation: CASSLDRALAGYTF.

This clonotype was counted only a few times. The V and J genes are TRBV12-3 or TRBV12-4 and TRBJ2-5; D is possibly TRBD2 (6 bases). The CDR3 covers 15 residues. V was shortened by 1 base and J by 7 bases, with 16 bases between the two germline ends. The CDR3 DNA reads TGTGCCAGCAGTTTAGGTGTTTCCGGGGGAGGGACCCAGTACTTC. This encodes CASSLGVSGGGTQYF.

This clonotype appeared many times. One end of the junction does not line up with germline, which may come from a read error. The CDR3, as DNA: TGTGCCAGCATTTACCCCGGGACAGGGAACACTGAAGCTTTCTTT. Encoded protein: CASIYPGTGNTEAFF. The chain has TRBV6-6 and TRBJ1-1, with 8 positions matching TRBD1. Germline-derived CDR1 and CDR2 are MNHNY and SVGAGI (reference sequence). The CDR3 totals 15 residues.